This T cell receptor (beta chain) was identified in a study of blood T cell repertoires in COVID-19. Study information: The origin of the acute and convalescent COVID-19 samples was the United States, Italy and Spain.

The ends were cut back, 1 base at V and 2 bases at J, with 17 bases in the middle. Per germline, CDR1 SGHAT and CDR2 FQNNGV. The CDR3 extends over 17 amino acids. The repertoire was sequenced with immunoSEQ multiplex PCR; TCRdb's copy has only in-frame clones and lacks some. The sample yields 160,000 or so clones, more than 70% seen once. The chain recombines TRBV11-2 with TRBJ2-5; no clear D. Material for sequencing was PBMCs or T cells enriched from blood (not recorded which). The clonotype was recovered from a man aged 55 to 70 who had recovered from COVID-19. The CDR3 is CASSLAGSVGGQETQYF. CDR3 DNA sequence: TGTGCCAGCAGCTTAGCCGGGTCGGTCGGTGGTCAAGAGACCCAGTACTTC.